The 9 T cell receptor beta chains below were found in one sample sequenced in a study of long-term antiretroviral therapy in people with HIV. Survey-level resolution applied to immunoSEQ assay v3.0. TCRdb's copy holds only in-frame clones and misses some; the assay was immunoSEQ multiplex PCR. The table lists tens of thousands of clones, more than 70% of them singletons. The sample was unsorted PBMCs, taken 4.7 to 5 years after starting antiretroviral therapy. The receptors stem from a man in his forties with HIV.

This chain uses TRBV19 with TRBJ2-3; TRBD2 is a possible D gene (5 bases). The germline V gene encodes CDR1 LNHDA and CDR2 SQIVND (reference sequence). The CDR3 is made up of 13 amino acids. Trimming cost V 5 bases and J 3 bases, with 9 bases left between them. CDR3 nucleotide sequence: TGTGCCAGTAGTGGGAGTGTAACAGATACGCAGTATTTT. Its protein is CASSGSVTDTQYF. Complete variable domain (other parts from reference TRBV19 and TRBJ2-3): DGGITQSPKYLFRKEGQNVTLSCEQNLNHDAMYWYRQDPGQGLRLIYYSQIVNDFQKGDIAEGYSVSREKKESFPLTVTSAQKNPTAFYLCASSGSVTDTQYFGPGTRLTVL.

V gene TRBV9 combines with J gene TRBJ2-2; D may correspond to TRBD1 or TRBD2 (5 bases each). This CDR3 spans 14 amino acids. V was shortened by 7 bases and J by 4 bases, with 14 bases between the two germline ends. CDR1 SGDLS and CDR2 YYNGEE come from the germline V gene. The CDR3 sequence is CASDRGGGTGELFF. In nucleotides, the CDR3 is TGTGCCAGCGACCGGGGTGGGGGCACCGGGGAGCTGTTTTTT.

J is TRBJ2-1 and V is TRBV14; unclear D gene. Germline V lookup: CDR1 SGHDN, CDR2 FVKESK. V lost 4 bases and J 3 bases, leaving 19 bases between the germline ends. This CDR3 region has 17 residues. Here the CDR3 reads CASSLTSKDLFYNEQFF. The CDR3 bases are TGTGCCAGCAGCCTCACTTCAAAGGACCTATTCTACAATGAGCAGTTCTTC.

The chain employs TRBV6-6 and TRBJ2-1; 7 bases line up with TRBD2. Germline V gives CDR1 MNHNY, CDR2 SVGAGI (reference sequence). J lost 7 bases, V lost 3 bases, and 6 bases had no gene match. CDR3 length: 14 residues. CDR3 region: CASSYREGRNEQFF. The CDR3 DNA sequence: TGTGCCAGCAGTTATAGGGAGGGGCGGAATGAGCAGTTCTTC.

The V call is TRBV6-5, the J call TRBJ1-1, with 10 nucleotides matching TRBD1. CDR1 MNHEY and CDR2 SVGAGI come from the germline V gene. This CDR3 contains 14 residues. Trimming took 4 bases from V and 3 from J; bases not matched to a gene: 2. CDR3 residues: CASSWTGGDTEAFF. As DNA, the CDR3 is TGTGCCAGCAGTTGGACAGGGGGGGACACTGAAGCTTTCTTT.

The rearrangement uses TRBV18 and TRBJ1-1; D unresolved. CDR3 length: 16 residues. Germline values: CDR1 KGHSH, CDR2 LQKENI. Trimming removed 0 bases from V and 5 bases from J, with 16 bases in between. CDR3 sequence: CASSPPEWFGQTEAFF. Here the CDR3 DNA reads TGTGCCAGCTCACCACCGGAATGGTTTGGTCAGACTGAAGCTTTCTTT.

V gene TRBV6-6 combines with J gene TRBJ1-2; no definite D call. Germline V gene lookup returns CDR1 MNHNY and CDR2 SVGAGI (reference sequence). The V end was cut by 4 bases, the J end by 2 bases, with 11 bases between. This CDR3 has 14 amino acids. The CDR3 loop reads CASSSHLDNYGYTF. CDR3 nucleotide sequence: TGTGCCAGCAGTTCCCACCTGGACAACTATGGCTACACCTTC.

This clone was seen a single time. This chain connects TRBV13 to TRBJ2-5, with 10 bases aligning to TRBD2. Trimming removed 4 bases from V and 7 bases from J; junction bases left unmatched: 9. The CDR3 has 15 residues. The V gene's germline CDR1 is PRHDT and CDR2 FYEKMQ (reference sequence). For the CDR3, the DNA is TGTGCCAGCAGCTCCGGACTAGCGGCTGTGGGGACCCAGTACTTC. This codes for CASSSGLAAVGTQYF. The full variable domain, in which reference TRBV13 and TRBJ2-5 provide the parts outside the CDR3, is AAGVIQSPRHLIKEKRETATLKCYPIPRHDTVYWYQQGPGQDPQFLISFYEKMQSDKGSIPDRFSAQQFSDYHSELNMSSLELGDSALYFCASSSGLAAVGTQYFGPGTRLLVL.

This chain uses TRBV6-6 with TRBJ1-2; TRBD1 agrees at 7 bases. V shed 4 bases and J 6 bases; nucleotides not matched to a gene: 2. CDR3 size: 12 residues. CDR1 and CDR2 from the germline V gene are MNHNY and SVGAGI (reference sequence). The CDR3 DNA reads as TGTGCCAGCAGTTCGGGGACAGATGGCTACACCTTC. Its protein is CASSSGTDGYTF.